Sequencing of this T cell receptor beta chain was carried out in a study of vaccination and CD4 T cells after COVID-19. In the study overall: Across the group, participants received two doses of either BNT162b2 or mRNA-1273 vaccine. Post-COVID draws followed diagnosis by a median around 95 days (range 35 to 161).

Cultured CD4+ T cell DNA underwent sequencing with the Oncomine TCR Beta short-read assay. TCRdb analysed the PCR reads with MiXCR anew, one entry per CDR3 protein. The sample carries 7,500 to 10,000 distinct CDR3 sequences, under 50% recorded once. Germline lookup yields CDR1 MDHEN and CDR2 SYDVKM. The V and J ends lost 6 bases and 7 bases respectively, with 18 bases between them. The CDR3 runs to 14 residues. Specified treatment: approximately nine-day PBMC culture with coronavirus spike peptide pools or control peptides (ViraFEST assay). Gathering of the CD4+ T cells, from the unexposed donor, took place before the COVID-19 pandemic (2011-2018). Under the ViraFEST approach, antigen-specific T cells were expanded with peptide pools and TCRs subsequently sequenced. Of note for this clonotype: The antigen remains undetermined.

Sequences were obtained from CD4+ T cells from blood, cultured in vitro. The origin of this receptor is a human donor in good health. This sequence joins TRBV28 and TRBJ1-2, with D uncertain. The CDR3 DNA is TGTGCCAGCAGATTCTCCCCTACCAGGTCTGGCTACACCTTC. This encodes CASRFSPTRSGYTF.